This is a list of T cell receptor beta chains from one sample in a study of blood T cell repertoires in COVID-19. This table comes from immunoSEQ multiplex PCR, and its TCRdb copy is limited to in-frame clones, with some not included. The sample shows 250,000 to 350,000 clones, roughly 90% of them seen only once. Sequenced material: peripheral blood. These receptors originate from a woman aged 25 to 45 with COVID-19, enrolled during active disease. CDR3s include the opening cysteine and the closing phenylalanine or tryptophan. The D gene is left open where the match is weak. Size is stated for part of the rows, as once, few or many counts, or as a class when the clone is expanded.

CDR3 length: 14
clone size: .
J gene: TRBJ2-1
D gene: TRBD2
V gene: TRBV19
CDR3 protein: CASNLGPGGYEQFF
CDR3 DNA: TGTGCCAGTAACCTTGGTCCGGGGGGGTATGAGCAGTTCTTC

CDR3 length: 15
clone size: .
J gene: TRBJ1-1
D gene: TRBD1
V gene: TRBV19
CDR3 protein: CASSPQQGGSTEAFF
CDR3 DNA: TGTGCCAGTAGTCCGCAACAGGGGGGAAGCACTGAAGCTTTCTTT

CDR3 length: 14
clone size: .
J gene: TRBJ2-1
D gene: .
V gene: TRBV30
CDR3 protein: CAWALRSSYNEQFF
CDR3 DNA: TGTGCCTGGGCTTTACGGAGCTCCTACAATGAGCAGTTCTTC

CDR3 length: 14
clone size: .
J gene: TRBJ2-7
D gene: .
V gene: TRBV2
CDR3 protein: CASSEILRAGEQYF
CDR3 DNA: TGTGCCAGCAGTGAGATTCTCAGGGCGGGGGAGCAGTACTTC

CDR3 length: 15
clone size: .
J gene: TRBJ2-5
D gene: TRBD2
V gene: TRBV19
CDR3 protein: CASSRASGNQETQYF
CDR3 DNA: TGTGCCAGTAGTAGGGCTAGCGGTAATCAAGAGACCCAGTACTTC

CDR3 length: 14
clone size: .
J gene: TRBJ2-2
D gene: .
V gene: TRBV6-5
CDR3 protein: CASSSTGNTGELFF
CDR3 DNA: TGTGCCAGCAGTTCGACAGGGAACACCGGGGAGCTGTTTTTT

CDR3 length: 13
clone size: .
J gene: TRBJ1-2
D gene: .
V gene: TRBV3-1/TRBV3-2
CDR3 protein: CASSRAGADGYTF
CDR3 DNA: TGTGCCAGCAGCCGGGCAGGGGCGGACGGCTACACCTTC

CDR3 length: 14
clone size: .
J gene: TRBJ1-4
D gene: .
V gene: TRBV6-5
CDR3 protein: CASSPGAPRGKLFF
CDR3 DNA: TGTGCCAGCAGTCCTGGGGCGCCCAGGGGAAAACTGTTTTTT

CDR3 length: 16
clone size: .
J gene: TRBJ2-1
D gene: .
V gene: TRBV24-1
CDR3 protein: CATNNGQRPFYNEQFF
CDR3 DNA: TGTGCCACTAATAATGGTCAGCGCCCGTTTTACAATGAGCAGTTCTTC

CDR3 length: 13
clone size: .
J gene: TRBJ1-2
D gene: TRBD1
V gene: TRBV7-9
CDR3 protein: CASSVGQFYGYTF
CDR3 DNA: TGTGCCAGCAGCGTGGGACAGTTCTATGGCTACACCTTC

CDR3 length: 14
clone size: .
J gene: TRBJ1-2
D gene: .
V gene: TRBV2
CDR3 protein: CASSEVPGDYGYTF
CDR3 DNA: TGTGCCAGCAGTGAAGTCCCAGGGGACTATGGCTACACCTTC

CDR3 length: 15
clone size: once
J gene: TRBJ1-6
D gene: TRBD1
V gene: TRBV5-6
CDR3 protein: CASSFRGTGFSPLHF
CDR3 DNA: TGTGCCAGCAGCTTCCGAGGGACAGGGTTTTCACCCCTCCACTTT

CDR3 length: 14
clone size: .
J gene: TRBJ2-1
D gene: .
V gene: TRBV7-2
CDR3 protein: CASSLAADRREQFF
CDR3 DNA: TGTGCCAGCAGCTTAGCGGCCGACCGGAGGGAGCAGTTCTTC

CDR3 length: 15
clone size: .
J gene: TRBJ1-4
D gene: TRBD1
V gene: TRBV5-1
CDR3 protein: CASSYGDRLNEKLFF
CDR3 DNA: TGCGCCAGCAGCTACGGGGACAGACTAAATGAAAAACTGTTTTTT

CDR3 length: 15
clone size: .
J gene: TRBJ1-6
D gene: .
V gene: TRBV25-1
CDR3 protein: CASKGGGGINSPLHF
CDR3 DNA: TGTGCCAGCAAGGGTGGTGGGGGCATAAATTCACCCCTCCACTTT

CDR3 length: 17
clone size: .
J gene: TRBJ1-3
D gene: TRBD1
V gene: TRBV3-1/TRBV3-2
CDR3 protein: CASSSPGTGSSGNTIYF
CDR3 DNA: TGTGCCAGCAGCTCACCCGGGACAGGGTCATCTGGAAACACCATATATTTT

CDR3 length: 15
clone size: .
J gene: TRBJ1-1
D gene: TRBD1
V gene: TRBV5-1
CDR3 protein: CASSKRQGASAEAFF
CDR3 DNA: TGCGCCAGCAGCAAACGACAGGGGGCGAGCGCTGAAGCTTTCTTT

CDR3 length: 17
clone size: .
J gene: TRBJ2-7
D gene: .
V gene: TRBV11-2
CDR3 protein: CASSPRSGGLTSYEQYF
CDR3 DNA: TGTGCCAGCAGCCCACGATCTGGCGGCCTAACGTCCTACGAGCAGTACTTC

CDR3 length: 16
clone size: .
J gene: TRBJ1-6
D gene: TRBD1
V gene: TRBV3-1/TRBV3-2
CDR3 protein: CASSQGGTGANSPLHF
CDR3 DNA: TGTGCCAGCAGCCAAGGTGGTACAGGGGCTAATTCACCCCTCCACTTT

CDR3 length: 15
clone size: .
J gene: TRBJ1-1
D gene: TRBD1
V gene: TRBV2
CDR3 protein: CASSFSGQGASEAFF
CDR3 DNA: TGTGCCAGCAGCTTCTCTGGTCAGGGGGCTTCTGAAGCTTTCTTT

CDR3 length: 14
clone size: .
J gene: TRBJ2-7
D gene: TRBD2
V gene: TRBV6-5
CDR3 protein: CASSSHGRWNEQYF
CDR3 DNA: TGTGCCAGCAGTTCCCACGGGAGGTGGAACGAGCAGTACTTC

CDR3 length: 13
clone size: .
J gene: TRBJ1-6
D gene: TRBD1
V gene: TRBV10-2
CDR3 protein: CASIGQGGSPLHF
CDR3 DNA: TGCGCCAGCATCGGACAGGGCGGGTCACCCCTCCACTTT

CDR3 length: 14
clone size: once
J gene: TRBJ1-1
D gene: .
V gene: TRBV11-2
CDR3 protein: CASSLTGVNTEAFF
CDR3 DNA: TGTGCCAGCAGCCTCACAGGCGTGAACACTGAAGCTTTCTTT

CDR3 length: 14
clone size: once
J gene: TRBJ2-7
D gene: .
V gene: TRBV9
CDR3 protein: CASSVGGLAYEQYF
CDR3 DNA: TGTGCCAGCAGCGTAGGAGGGTTGGCCTACGAGCAGTACTTC

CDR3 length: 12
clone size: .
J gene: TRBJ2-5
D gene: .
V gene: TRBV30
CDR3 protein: CATSTETETQYF
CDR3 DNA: TGTGCCACCTCGACGGAGACAGAGACCCAGTACTTC

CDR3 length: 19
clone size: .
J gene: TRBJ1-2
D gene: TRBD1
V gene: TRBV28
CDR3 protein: CASSNQLGQGENSNYGYTF
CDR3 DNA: TGTGCCAGCAGTAACCAACTGGGACAGGGGGAAAATTCTAACTATGGCTACACCTTC

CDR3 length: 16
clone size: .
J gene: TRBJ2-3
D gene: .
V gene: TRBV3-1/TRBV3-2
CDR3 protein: CASSQDTTRRGDTQYF
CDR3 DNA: TGTGCCAGCAGCCAAGATACCACCCGGAGAGGAGATACGCAGTATTTT

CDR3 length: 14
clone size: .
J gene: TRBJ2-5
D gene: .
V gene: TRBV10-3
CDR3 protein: CAISEPLEGETQYF
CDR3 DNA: TGTGCCATCAGTGAGCCCCTGGAGGGGGAGACCCAGTACTTC

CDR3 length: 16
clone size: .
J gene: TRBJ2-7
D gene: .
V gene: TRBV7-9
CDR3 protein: CASLGARRDGSYEQYF
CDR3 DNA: TGTGCCAGCCTCGGGGCGAGGAGGGACGGATCCTACGAGCAGTACTTC

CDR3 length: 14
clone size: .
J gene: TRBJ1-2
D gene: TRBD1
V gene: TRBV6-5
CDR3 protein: CASSYGTGGNGYTF
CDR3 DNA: TGTGCCAGCAGTTACGGGACAGGGGGCAATGGCTACACCTTC

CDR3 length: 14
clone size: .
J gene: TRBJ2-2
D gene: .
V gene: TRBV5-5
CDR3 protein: CASRPGQNTGELFF
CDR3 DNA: TGTGCCAGCAGGCCGGGACAGAACACCGGGGAGCTGTTTTTT

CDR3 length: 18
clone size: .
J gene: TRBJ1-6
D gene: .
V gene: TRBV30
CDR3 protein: CAWSVLATEFSYNSPLHF
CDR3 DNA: TGTGCCTGGAGTGTACTTGCGACAGAATTCTCCTATAATTCACCCCTCCACTTT

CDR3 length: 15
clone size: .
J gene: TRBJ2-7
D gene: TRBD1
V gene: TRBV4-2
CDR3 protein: CASSQSTGGSYEQYF
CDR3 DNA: TGTGCCAGCAGCCAATCCACAGGGGGTTCCTACGAGCAGTACTTC

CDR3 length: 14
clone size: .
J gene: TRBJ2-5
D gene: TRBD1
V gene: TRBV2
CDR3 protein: CASSRDRGWETQYF
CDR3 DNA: TGTGCCAGCAGTAGGGACAGGGGATGGGAGACCCAGTACTTC

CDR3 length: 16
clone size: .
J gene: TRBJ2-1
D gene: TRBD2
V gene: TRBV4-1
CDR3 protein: CASSQLSGLAGAEQFF
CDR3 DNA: TGCGCCAGCAGCCAATTATCCGGACTAGCGGGAGCTGAGCAGTTCTTC

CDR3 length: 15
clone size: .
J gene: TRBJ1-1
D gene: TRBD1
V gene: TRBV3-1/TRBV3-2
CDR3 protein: CASKRDRGVNTEAFF
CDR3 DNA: TGTGCCAGTAAAAGGGACAGGGGAGTGAACACTGAAGCTTTCTTT

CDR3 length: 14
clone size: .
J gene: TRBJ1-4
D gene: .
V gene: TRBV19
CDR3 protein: CASSTARHNEKLFF
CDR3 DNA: TGTGCCAGTAGTACTGCCAGGCATAATGAAAAACTGTTTTTT

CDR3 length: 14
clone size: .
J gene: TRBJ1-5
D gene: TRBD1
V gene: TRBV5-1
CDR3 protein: CASSLTQGDQPQHF
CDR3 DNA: TGCGCCAGCAGCTTGACACAGGGGGATCAGCCCCAGCATTTT

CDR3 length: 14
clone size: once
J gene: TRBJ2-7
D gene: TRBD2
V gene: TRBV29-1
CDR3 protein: CSVVGWEGGYEQYF
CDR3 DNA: TGCAGCGTTGTCGGCTGGGAGGGTGGTTACGAGCAGTACTTC

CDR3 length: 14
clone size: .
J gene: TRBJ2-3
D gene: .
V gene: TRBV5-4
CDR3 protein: CASSRRGFQDTQYF
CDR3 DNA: TGTGCCAGCAGCCGGCGCGGGTTTCAAGATACGCAGTATTTT

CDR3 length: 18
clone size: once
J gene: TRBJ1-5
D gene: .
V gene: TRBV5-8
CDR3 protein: CASSLGGEGHLSNQPQHF
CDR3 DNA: TGTGCCAGCAGCTTGGGGGGTGAGGGCCACCTTAGCAATCAGCCCCAGCATTTT

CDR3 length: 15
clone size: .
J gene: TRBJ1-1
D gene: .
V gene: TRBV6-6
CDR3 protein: CASISTGEIDTEAFF
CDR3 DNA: TGTGCCAGCATTTCGACTGGGGAGATTGACACTGAAGCTTTCTTT

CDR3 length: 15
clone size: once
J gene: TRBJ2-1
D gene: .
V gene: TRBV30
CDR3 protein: CAWSEGAGPYNEQFF
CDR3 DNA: TGTGCCTGGAGTGAGGGGGCGGGGCCTTACAATGAGCAGTTCTTC

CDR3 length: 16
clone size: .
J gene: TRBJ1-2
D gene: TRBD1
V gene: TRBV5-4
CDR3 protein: CASSLGPDRVYNGYTF
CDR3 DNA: TGTGCCAGCAGCTTGGGACCGGACAGGGTGTATAATGGCTACACCTTC

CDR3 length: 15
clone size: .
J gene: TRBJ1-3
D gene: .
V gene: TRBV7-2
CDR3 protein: CAATSPAQSGNTIYF
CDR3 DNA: TGTGCAGCGACGTCCCCAGCGCAATCTGGAAACACCATATATTTT

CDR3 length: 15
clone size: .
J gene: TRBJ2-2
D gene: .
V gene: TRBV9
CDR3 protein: CASSVEAVPTGELFF
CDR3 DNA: TGTGCCAGCAGCGTAGAAGCGGTTCCCACCGGGGAGCTGTTTTTT

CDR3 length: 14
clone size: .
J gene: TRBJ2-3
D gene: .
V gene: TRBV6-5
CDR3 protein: CASRVGHGSDTQYF
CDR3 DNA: TGTGCCAGCAGAGTGGGACACGGATCAGATACGCAGTATTTT

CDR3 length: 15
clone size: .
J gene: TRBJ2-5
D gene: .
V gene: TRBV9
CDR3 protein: CASSVGRGPGETQYF
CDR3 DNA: TGTGCCAGCAGCGTAGGGAGGGGGCCGGGGGAGACCCAGTACTTC

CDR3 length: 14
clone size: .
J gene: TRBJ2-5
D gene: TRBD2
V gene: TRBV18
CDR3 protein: CASSPQLAEETQYF
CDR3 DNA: TGTGCCAGCTCACCGCAACTAGCGGAAGAGACCCAGTACTTC

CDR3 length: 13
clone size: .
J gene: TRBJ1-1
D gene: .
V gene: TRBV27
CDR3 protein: CASSEVRNTEAFF
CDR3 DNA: TGTGCCAGCAGTGAGGTGAGGAACACTGAAGCTTTCTTT

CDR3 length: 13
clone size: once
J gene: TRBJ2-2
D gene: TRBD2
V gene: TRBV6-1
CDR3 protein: CASRQRGTGELFF
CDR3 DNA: TGTGCCAGCCGGCAGCGGGGCACCGGGGAGCTGTTTTTT

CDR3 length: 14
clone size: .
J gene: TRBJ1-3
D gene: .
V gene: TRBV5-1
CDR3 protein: CASSLGGGGNTIYF
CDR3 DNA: TGCGCCAGCAGCTTGGGAGGGGGTGGAAACACCATATATTTT

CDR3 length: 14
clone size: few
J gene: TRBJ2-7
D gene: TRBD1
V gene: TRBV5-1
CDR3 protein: CASSNDRGTYEQYF
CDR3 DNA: TGCGCCAGCAGCAACGACAGGGGTACCTACGAGCAGTACTTC

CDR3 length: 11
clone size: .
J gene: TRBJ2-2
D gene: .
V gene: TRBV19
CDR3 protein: CASNFAGELFF
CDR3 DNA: TGTGCCAGTAACTTTGCCGGGGAGCTGTTTTTT

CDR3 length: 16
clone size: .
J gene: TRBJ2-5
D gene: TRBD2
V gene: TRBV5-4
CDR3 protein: CASSTGTSGNQETQYF
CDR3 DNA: TGTGCCAGCAGCACAGGGACTAGCGGGAACCAAGAGACCCAGTACTTC

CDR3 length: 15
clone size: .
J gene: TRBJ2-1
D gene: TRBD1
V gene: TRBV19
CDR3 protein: CASSVGTGGNNEQFF
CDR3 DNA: TGTGCCAGTAGTGTCGGGACAGGGGGTAACAATGAGCAGTTCTTC

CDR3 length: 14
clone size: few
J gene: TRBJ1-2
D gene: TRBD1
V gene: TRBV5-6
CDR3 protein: CASSPRQGGGGYTF
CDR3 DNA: TGTGCCAGCAGCCCCCGACAGGGAGGCGGTGGCTACACCTTC

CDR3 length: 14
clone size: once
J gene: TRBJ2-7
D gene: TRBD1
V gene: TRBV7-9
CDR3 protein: CASSGTGGSVEQYF
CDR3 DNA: TGTGCCAGCAGCGGGACAGGGGGATCTGTCGAGCAGTACTTC

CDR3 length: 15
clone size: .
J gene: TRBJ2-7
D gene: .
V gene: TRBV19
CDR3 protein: CASTMASHGTYEQYF
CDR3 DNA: TGTGCCAGTACGATGGCTAGTCACGGGACCTACGAGCAGTACTTC

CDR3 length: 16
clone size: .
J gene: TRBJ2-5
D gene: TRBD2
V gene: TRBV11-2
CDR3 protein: CASSQRTSGGQETQYF
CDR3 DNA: TGTGCCAGCAGCCAACGGACTAGCGGGGGGCAAGAGACCCAGTACTTC